Shown below are 22 T cell receptor beta chains from a single sample sequenced in a study of T cell responses to AZD1222 COVID-19 vaccine. The repertoire was sequenced with immunoSEQ multiplex PCR; TCRdb's copy has only in-frame clones and lacks some. The sample includes around 190,000 clones, about 91% seen only once; the top ten take roughly 0.49%. This specimen was peripheral blood, taken on day 0 of AZD1222 vaccination. The receptors derive from an adult in good health.

The rearrangement joins TRBV6-2 or TRBV6-3 to TRBJ2-3; the D gene is possibly TRBD2 (7 bases). Germline V lookup: CDR1 MNHEY, CDR2 SVGEGT. V was trimmed by 4 bases and J by 12 bases, leaving 17 bases between them. The CDR3 is 13 residues long. This CDR3 is CASSFHREGGQYF. CDR3 in DNA: TGTGCCAGCAGTTTCCACAGGGAGGGTGGACAGTATTTT.

The sample holds one count of this clone. Other nucleotide sequences in the sample specify the same CDR3. CDR3 protein: CASRLNTEAFF. Written as DNA, the CDR3 is TGTGCCAGCAGGCTCAACACTGAAGCTTTCTTT. The chain has TRBV12-3 or TRBV12-4 and TRBJ1-1; D is unresolved. The CDR3 runs 11 residues. The V end lost 6 bases, the J end lost 2 bases, and 4 bases lay between the germline ends.

CDR3 sequence reads: CSASPARSYTF. The CDR3 nucleotides read TGCAGTGCTAGTCCCGCTAGGAGCTACACCTTC. The chain employs TRBV20-1 and TRBJ1-2; D gene ambiguous. Trimming cost V 3 bases and J 9 bases, with 11 bases left between them. CDR1 is DFQATT, CDR2 SNEGSKA, per germline (reference sequence). CDR3 length: 11 amino acids.

V usage is TRBV21-1 and J usage is TRBJ2-7. TRBV21-1 corresponds to a pseudogene. The CDR3 totals 15 residues. As DNA, the CDR3 is TGTGCCAGCAGCAAAGGACCGAGTGACGTCTACGAGCAGTACTTC. This gives the protein CASSKGPSDVYEQYF.

The gene calls are TRBV18 and TRBJ2-5; 8 positions match TRBD2. Germline V gene data show CDR1 as KGHSH and CDR2 as LQKENI. V was clipped by 1 base and J by 2 bases; unmatched bases: 3. The CDR3 covers 15 residues. Here the CDR3 reads CASSPLAGLQETQYF. CDR3 nucleotide sequence: TGTGCCAGCTCACCACTAGCGGGGCTACAAGAGACCCAGTACTTC.

The chain has TRBV5-1 and TRBJ1-3, with D possibly TRBD1 on 6 matching bases. V was shortened by 4 bases and J by 9 bases, with 17 bases between the two germline ends. Germline V gives CDR1 SGHRS, CDR2 YFSETQ. The CDR3 contains 14 residues. In DNA form, the CDR3 reads TGCGCCAGCAGCGCGGGACACCCGGGAGTCACCATATATTTT. The encoded protein is CASSAGHPGVTIYF.

The J gene is TRBJ2-7, the V gene TRBV11-3; D possibly corresponds to TRBD2 (7 bases). V gave up 5 bases and J gave up 7 bases, with 15 bases separating them. The germline V gene has CDR1 SGHNT and CDR2 YENEEA. CDR3 size: 13 residues. DNA of the CDR3: TGTGCCAGCAGCCCCCGGGGGGCGGGGGAGCAGTACTTC. As protein: CASSPRGAGEQYF. The full variable domain, completed using reference TRBV11-3 and TRBJ2-7, is EAGVVQSPRYKIIEKKQPVAFWCNPISGHNTLYWYLQNLGQGPELLIRYENEEAVDDSQLPKDRFSAERLKGVDSTLKIQPAELGDSAVYLCASSPRGAGEQYFGPGTRLTVT.

This chain joins TRBV9 and TRBJ2-6, with TRBD1 identical over 8 bases. The CDR3 spans 20 residues. The trim removed 4 bases at V and 2 bases at J, leaving 17 bases unmatched. Germline V CDR1 and CDR2: SGDLS, YYNGEE. As DNA, the CDR3 is TGTGCCAGCAGCTCCCACGTCCCGGGACAGGTTGAGGCTGGGGCCAACGTCCTGACTTTC. Protein: CASSSHVPGQVEAGANVLTF.

The chain employs TRBV28 and TRBJ1-1; TRBD1 agrees at 7 bases. Germline lookup yields CDR1 MDHEN and CDR2 SYDVKM. V lost 5 bases to trimming and J lost 5 bases; unmatched junction nucleotides: 8. The CDR3 runs 14 residues. CDR3 nucleotides: TGTGCCAGCAGTCCCCACAGGGGTGCGACTGAAGCTTTCTTT. Protein product: CASSPHRGATEAFF.

This clone was detected a few times. This rearrangement joins TRBV4-2 to TRBJ2-7, with 7 bases identical to TRBD2. Germline V gene data show CDR1 as LGHNA and CDR2 as YNFKEQ. V lost 0 bases to trimming and J lost 2 bases; unmatched junction nucleotides: 1. The CDR3 has 14 amino acids. Written as DNA, the CDR3 is TGTGCCAGCAGCCAAGATCTAGCGGCCTACGAGCAGTACTTC. This encodes CASSQDLAAYEQYF.

V gene TRBV28 combines with J gene TRBJ1-5, with a weak D call TRBD1 (6 bases). CDR1 and CDR2 from the germline V gene are MDHEN and SYDVKM. This CDR3 region has 21 residues. Trimming took 2 bases from V and 0 from J, leaving 26 bases between them. In DNA, the CDR3 is TGTGCCAGCAGTTTAAACGGGACACCGGTGGGTTTGGCTTATAGCAATCAGCCCCAGCATTTT. This encodes CASSLNGTPVGLAYSNQPQHF.

V usage is TRBV21-1 and J usage is TRBJ2-7. TRBV21-1 has pseudogene status. The CDR3 contains 13 residues. For the CDR3, the DNA is TGTGCCAGCAGCAAACTGGGAATCGGTGAGCAGTACTTC. Translation gives CASSKLGIGEQYF.

The rearrangement uses TRBV5-4 and TRBJ1-5; 9 nucleotides align to TRBD1. The CDR3 is made up of 16 amino acids. Germline values: CDR1 SGHNT, CDR2 YYREEE (reference sequence). With 5 bases clipped from V and 6 bases from J, the junction kept 12 bases outside the gene matches. CDR3 sequence: CASSCPGTGTIQPQHF. In nucleotides, the CDR3 is TGTGCCAGCAGTTGCCCCGGGACAGGGACAATTCAGCCCCAGCATTTT.

V usage is TRBV7-9 and J usage is TRBJ1-2, with D perhaps matching TRBD1 (6 bases). Germline loops: CDR1 SEHNR, CDR2 FQNEAQ (reference sequence). Deletions cut 4 bases from V and 10 bases from J, with 13 bases between. CDR3 size: 12 residues. CDR3 nucleotides: TGTGCCAGCAGCTACGGGCAGGGGTACTACACCTTC. Translated, it gives CASSYGQGYYTF.

The chain recombines TRBV2 with TRBJ2-3; 9 bases are a match to TRBD2. V was clipped by 3 bases and J by 2 bases; unmatched bases: 3. Germline V gives CDR1 SNHLY, CDR2 FYNNEI. This CDR3 contains 15 residues. The DNA of the CDR3 is TGTGCCAGCAGTGAGCGGGGGGGGACCACAGATACGCAGTATTTT. Its protein is CASSERGGTTDTQYF. The full variable domain, rest sourced from reference TRBV2 and TRBJ2-3, is EPEVTQTPSHQVTQMGQEVILRCVPISNHLYFYWYRQILGQKVEFLVSFYNNEISEKSEIFDDQFSVERPDGSNFTLKIRSTKLEDSAMYFCASSERGGTTDTQYFGPGTRLTVL.

The chain uses TRBV10-3 and TRBJ1-1; 9 bases align to TRBD1. Germline V gene sequence: CDR1 ENHRY, CDR2 SYGVKD. Losses at the gene ends were 7 bases for V and 1 base for J; bases not matched to a gene: 4. The CDR3 is 14 amino acids. The CDR3 sequence is CAIKKQGANTEAFF. As DNA, the CDR3 is TGTGCCATCAAAAAACAGGGGGCGAACACTGAAGCTTTCTTT.

The V gene is TRBV7-9, the J gene TRBJ1-2; perhaps TRBD1 as D (6 bases). The germline V and J ends were trimmed by 4 bases and 0 bases, with 12 bases remaining between them. Per the germline V gene, CDR1 is SEHNR and CDR2 is FQNEAQ (reference sequence). This CDR3 is 15 amino acids long. This chain's CDR3 is CASSSAGAANYGYTF. CDR3 nucleotides: TGTGCCAGCAGCTCGGCGGGGGCGGCTAACTATGGCTACACCTTC.

The CDR3 sequence: CASSWTGTGGGGYTF. CDR3 nucleotides: TGTGCCAGCAGCTGGACCGGGACAGGGGGCGGTGGCTACACCTTC. The chain is built from TRBV5-8 and TRBJ1-2, with TRBD1 identical over 12 bases. CDR3 length equals 15 residues. Per germline, CDR1 SGHTS and CDR2 YDEGEE. V lost 3 bases and J lost 7; bases outside the gene matches: 7.

J is TRBJ1-2 and V is TRBV27, with 8 bases identical to TRBD1. Looked up from germline, CDR1 is MNHEY and CDR2 is SMNVEV (reference sequence). This CDR3 has 13 amino acids. V shed 6 bases and J 4 bases; nucleotides not matched to a gene: 4. The CDR3: CASRDRAFYGYTF. CDR3 DNA sequence: TGTGCCAGCAGGGACAGGGCATTCTATGGCTACACCTTC.

This clone has a single count. The rearrangement links TRBV9 to TRBJ2-1, with D tentatively TRBD1 (6 bases). There are 15 residues in the CDR3. Germline CDR1 is SGDLS and CDR2 is YYNGEE. The ends were cut back, 0 bases at V and 3 bases at J, with 10 bases in the middle. The CDR3: CASSVDRAYYNEQFF. CDR3 sequence (DNA): TGTGCCAGCAGCGTAGACAGGGCCTACTACAATGAGCAGTTCTTC.

The CDR3 DNA reads TGCGCCAGCAGCCAAGATGTGGGGGCCACCTATGGCTACACCTTC. Residues: CASSQDVGATYGYTF. The chain carries TRBV4-1 and TRBJ1-2, with D tentatively TRBD1 (6 bases). Looked up from germline, CDR1 is MGHRA and CDR2 is YSYEKL. The CDR3 consists of 15 residues. V lost 0 bases to trimming and J lost 4 bases, with 12 bases between them.

V gene TRBV9 combines with J gene TRBJ2-3, with 9 bases fitting TRBD1. J was trimmed by 4 bases and V by 2 bases; bases with no gene match: 5. Per germline, CDR1 SGDLS and CDR2 YYNGEE. This CDR3 contains 15 residues. CDR3 DNA: TGTGCCAGCAGCGTGACAGGGGGGCTTGCAGATACGCAGTATTTT. Translating gives CASSVTGGLADTQYF.